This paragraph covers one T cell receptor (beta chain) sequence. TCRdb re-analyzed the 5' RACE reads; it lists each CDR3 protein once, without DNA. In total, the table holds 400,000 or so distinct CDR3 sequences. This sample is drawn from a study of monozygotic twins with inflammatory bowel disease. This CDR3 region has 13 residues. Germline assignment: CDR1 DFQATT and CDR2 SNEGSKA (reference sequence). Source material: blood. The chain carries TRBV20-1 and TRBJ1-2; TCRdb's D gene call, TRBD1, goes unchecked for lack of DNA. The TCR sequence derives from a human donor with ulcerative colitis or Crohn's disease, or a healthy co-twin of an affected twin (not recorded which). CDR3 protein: CSARASPDEGYTF.